Listed below are T cell receptor beta chains from one sample, sequenced in a study of somatic mutations in cytotoxic T cells in rheumatoid arthritis. Produced via immunoSEQ multiplex PCR; TCRdb's table is partial and in-frame only. The table shows about 19,000 clones, with roughly four fifths occurring only once. What was sequenced was CD8+ T cells sorted from blood. The source of these receptors is an adult with rheumatoid arthritis. Each CDR3 is given with its conserved first and last residue. The order of the fields is J gene, CDR3 length, D gene, V gene, clone size, CDR3 DNA, CDR3 protein. A D gene is named only where the DNA matches it firmly. Clone size is stated in some rows and not others, as once, few, many or a class when expanded.

TRBJ1-3	16	.	TRBV7-3	.	TGTGCCAGCAGCTCCGGCGGCCGATTCTCTGGAAACACCATATATTTT	CASSSGGRFSGNTIYF
TRBJ2-1	14	.	TRBV5-1	.	TGCGCCAGCAGCTCCCGGGACTTATCGGATGAGCAGTTCTTC	CASSSRDLSDEQFF
TRBJ2-5	14	.	TRBV4-2	once	TGTGCCAGCAGCCAAGACGACTTACAAGAGACCCAGTACTTC	CASSQDDLQETQYF
TRBJ2-6	11	.	TRBV30	.	TGTGCCTCGCCGGATCGCAACGTCCTGACTTTC	CASPDRNVLTF
TRBJ2-1	14	TRBD2	TRBV27	few	TGTGCCAGCACTCCGGGAGGGGGGCCCAATGAGCAGTTCTTC	CASTPGGGPNEQFF
TRBJ2-3	17	TRBD2	TRBV5-1	.	TGCGCCAGCAGCGGAACGACTAGCGGGAGGGGGGCCGGTACGCAGTATTTT	CASSGTTSGRGAGTQYF
TRBJ2-1	15	TRBD2	TRBV19	.	TGTGCCAGTAGTATAGGGTCTAGCGGATACAATGAGCAGTTCTTC	CASSIGSSGYNEQFF
TRBJ1-1	13	.	TRBV27	.	TGTGCCAGCCACGAGCGGGGTGACACTGAAGCTTTCTTT	CASHERGDTEAFF
TRBJ2-3	15	TRBD2	TRBV7-8	.	TGTGCCAGCAGCCAAGTAGCGGGGAGCACAGATACGCAGTATTTT	CASSQVAGSTDTQYF
TRBJ1-6	17	TRBD1	TRBV7-6	few	TGTGCCAGCAGCTCACTAGGGAGTGACAGGGGGAATTCACCCCTCCACTTT	CASSSLGSDRGNSPLHF
TRBJ2-2	16	TRBD2	TRBV9	.	TGTGCCAGCAGCGTAGGTGTTAGCGGGGTCACCGGGGAGCTGTTTTTT	CASSVGVSGVTGELFF
TRBJ1-5	15	TRBD1	TRBV6-1	medium-sized	TGTGCCAGCACTCAGACAGGGCCCTTAGGGCAGCCCCAGCATTTT	CASTQTGPLGQPQHF
TRBJ2-3	17	TRBD2	TRBV9	few	TGTGCCAGCAGCGGGGCTAGCGGGGGTGATATAGACGATACGCAGTATTTT	CASSGASGGDIDDTQYF
TRBJ2-5	13	TRBD1	TRBV27	.	TGTGCCAGCAGTGAACAGGGGGGCGAGACCCAGTACTTC	CASSEQGGETQYF
TRBJ2-7	13	.	TRBV4-2	.	TGTGCCAGCAGCCTAGCGGTTTTGGGGGAGCAGTACTTC	CASSLAVLGEQYF
TRBJ2-7	14	.	TRBV2	.	TGTGCCAGCACTGTAGGATGGCAGCTCGAGGAGCAGTACTTC	CASTVGWQLEEQYF